A selection of T cell receptor beta chains follows, all from one sample in a study of shared clonotypes between healthy human individuals. Generated by immunoSEQ multiplex PCR, the TCRdb table keeps only in-frame clones and is missing some. Found here are over a million clones, more than 95% of them singletons; the top ten hold about 1.2%. Sequenced: naive CD4+ T cells sorted from blood. The receptors were gathered from a man aged 25 to 40 in good health. Both conserved end residues are part of each CDR3.

>TRBV9|TRBJ2-5
CASSVDEGVMETQYF
>TRBV28|TRBJ1-1
CASSLLVQGAAFF
>TRBV28|TRBJ2-5
CASSFSSRGETQYF
>TRBV5-1|TRBJ1-5
CASSWGPEANQPQHF
>TRBV5-1|TRBJ1-2
CASSRDNHSGYTF
>TRBV28|TRBJ1-2
CASRGQAYGYTF
>TRBV28|TRBJ2-7
CASSHIRFGSYEQYF
>TRBV6-1|TRBJ2-7
CASSVGGTRTYEQYF
>TRBV30|TRBJ2-1
CAWSVGAGQRVLF
>TRBV29-1|TRBJ2-7
CSVVGAYEQYF
>TRBV7-8|TRBJ2-7
CASSFLAGGPGEQYF
>TRBV9|TRBJ2-3
CASSVAPSTDTQYF
>TRBV15|TRBJ2-7
CATSRDPKGEQYF
>TRBV30|TRBJ1-5
CAWSDRDEVEPQHF
>TRBV9|TRBJ1-5
CASSVGPRVNQPQHF
>TRBV11-3|TRBJ1-3
CASSQDPGNTIYF
>TRBV9|TRBJ1-1
CASSVERTPNTEAFF